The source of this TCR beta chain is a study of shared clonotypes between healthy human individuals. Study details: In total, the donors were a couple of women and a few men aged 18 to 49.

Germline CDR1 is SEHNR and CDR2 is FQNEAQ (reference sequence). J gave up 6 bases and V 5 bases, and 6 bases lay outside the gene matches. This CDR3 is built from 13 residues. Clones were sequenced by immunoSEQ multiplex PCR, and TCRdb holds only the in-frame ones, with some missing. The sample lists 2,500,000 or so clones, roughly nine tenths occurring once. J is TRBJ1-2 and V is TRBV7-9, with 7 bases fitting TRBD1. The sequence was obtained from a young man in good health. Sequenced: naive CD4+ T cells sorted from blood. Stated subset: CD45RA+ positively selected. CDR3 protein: CASSPGGGHGYTF. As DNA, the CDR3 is TGTGCCAGCAGCCCAGGGGGGGGACATGGCTACACCTTC. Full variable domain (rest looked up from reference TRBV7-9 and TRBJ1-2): DTGVSQNPRHKITKRGQNVTFRCDPISEHNRLYWYRQTLGQGPEFLTYFQNEAQLEKSRLLSDRFSAERPKGSFSTLEIQRTEQGDSAMYLCASSPGGGHGYTFGSGTRLTVV.